Listed below are T cell receptor beta chains from one sample, sequenced in a study of response to subunit inactivated influenza vaccine. TCRdb used MiXCR to reprocess the RT-PCR reads, holding one entry per CDR3 protein. Of about 520,000 distinct CDR3 sequences in the sample, around 7.7% were seen once. The sample consisted of PBMCs from blood, taken less than 30 months after vaccination. The source of these receptors is a man between 50 and 75 years old who received an inactivated influenza vaccine. CDR3s include the opening cysteine and the closing phenylalanine or tryptophan. D genes are given only for firm matches. For some rows the clone size is stated as once, few or many, or as a class when expanded; others skip it.

abundance	v_gene	j_gene	d_gene	CDR3aa	CDR3nt
few	TRBV5-1	TRBJ2-7	TRBD1	CASSGEDRGFSYEQYF	TGCGCCAGCAGCGGAGAGGACAGGGGATTCTCCTACGAGCAGTACTTC
few	TRBV20-1	TRBJ2-7	TRBD1	CSARDFVGQSYEQYF	TGCAGTGCTAGGGATTTCGTGGGACAGAGCTACGAGCAGTACTTC
.	TRBV18	TRBJ2-2	.	CASSHPGHGDTGELFF	TGTGCCAGCTCACATCCGGGACATGGGGACACCGGGGAGCTGTTTTTT
few	TRBV12-3/TRBV12-4	TRBJ2-7	TRBD1	CASSLEGQGFEQYF	TGTGCCAGCAGTTTAGAGGGACAGGGGTTCGAGCAGTACTTC
many	TRBV28	TRBJ2-7	.	CASSLVEQYF	TGTGCCAGCAGTTTGGTAGAGCAGTACTTC
few	TRBV14	TRBJ1-1	.	CASSQVTVNTEAFF	TGTGCCAGCAGCCAAGTTACAGTGAACACTGAAGCTTTCTTT
many	TRBV12-3/TRBV12-4	TRBJ2-1	.	CASSLAHGWGSYNEQFF	TGTGCCAGCAGTTTAGCGCACGGCTGGGGCTCCTACAATGAGCAGTTCTTC
many	TRBV6-1	TRBJ2-5	.	CASSPTTSGETQYF	TGTGCCAGCAGTCCGACGACTTCCGGAGAGACCCAGTACTTC
.	TRBV12-3/TRBV12-4	TRBJ2-7	.	CASSLPNFGQSSSYEQYF	TGTGCCAGCAGCCTACCAAATTTTGGGCAGTCCTCCTCCTACGAGCAGTACTTC
many	TRBV29-1	TRBJ2-1	.	CSVDFLSYNEQFF	TGCAGCGTTGATTTCTTGAGTTACAATGAGCAGTTCTTC
.	TRBV10-3	TRBJ2-7	.	CAISESNFLAGNVYEQYF	TGTGCCATCAGTGAGTCGAATTTTCTCGCAGGGAATGTGTACGAGCAGTACTTC
many	TRBV7-2	TRBJ2-5	.	CASSLGGYQETQYF	TGTGCCAGCAGCTTAGGCGGGTACCAAGAGACCCAGTACTTC
few	TRBV7-2	TRBJ2-1	TRBD2	CASRRTSGRFDEQFF	TGTGCCAGCAGAAGAACTAGCGGGAGATTCGATGAGCAGTTCTTC
.	TRBV4-1	TRBJ2-3	TRBD1	CASSHRVRSVEGATDTQYF	TGCGCCAGCAGCCATCGCGTCAGGTCCGTTGAGGGGGCCACAGATACGCAGTATTTT
.	TRBV6-1	TRBJ2-3	.	CASKYRVGTDTQYF	TGTGCCAGCAAATACAGGGTTGGCACAGATACGCAGTATTTT
few	TRBV5-6	TRBJ2-2	.	CASSLRKLLGELFF	TGTGCCAGCAGCTTGCGGAAACTCTTAGGGGAGCTGTTTTTT
few	TRBV7-2	TRBJ2-7	TRBD1	CASSSRQGVKEQYF	TGTGCCAGCAGCTCCCGACAGGGAGTTAAGGAGCAGTACTTC
.	TRBV12-3/TRBV12-4	TRBJ1-5	TRBD1	CASSLRGQSQPQHF	TGTGCCAGCAGTTTAAGGGGACAGTCTCAGCCCCAGCATTTT
.	TRBV28	TRBJ2-3	TRBD2	CASRTLAGGGDTQYF	TGTGCCAGCAGAACACTAGCGGGAGGCGGAGATACGCAGTATTTT
.	TRBV24-1	TRBJ2-5	TRBD1	CATSDAGQGETQYF	TGTGCCACCAGTGACGCGGGACAGGGAGAGACCCAGTACTTC
few	TRBV20-1	TRBJ1-1	.	CSPSSGSWTEAFF	TGCAGTCCATCGAGCGGGTCTTGGACTGAAGCTTTCTTT
.	TRBV20-1	TRBJ2-7	TRBD1	CSARDRGTGGYEQYF	TGCAGTGCTAGAGATCGGGGAACAGGGGGCTACGAGCAGTACTTC
.	TRBV19	TRBJ1-1	TRBD1	CASTDRQGVAEAFF	TGTGCCAGTACTGACAGACAGGGAGTCGCTGAAGCTTTCTTT
.	TRBV4-2	TRBJ2-2	TRBD1	CASSQDMGQGSNTGELFF	TGTGCCAGCAGCCAAGATATGGGACAGGGATCGAACACCGGGGAGCTGTTTTTT
.	TRBV27	TRBJ2-1	TRBD2	CATNPGLASSSYNEQFF	TGTGCCACCAACCCGGGACTAGCGTCGAGCTCCTACAATGAGCAGTTCTTC
few	TRBV10-2	TRBJ1-5	.	CASSESGGIQPQHF	TGCGCCAGCAGTGAGTCGGGGGGGATTCAGCCCCAGCATTTT
medium-sized	TRBV3-1	TRBJ1-1	TRBD1	CASSPTGQGSTEAFF	TGTGCCAGCAGCCCAACGGGACAGGGGTCCACTGAAGCTTTCTTT
.	TRBV20-1	TRBJ1-2	.	CSAPAGSTNYGYTF	TGCAGTGCACCCGCGGGCAGCACTAACTATGGCTACACCTTC
few	TRBV5-1	TRBJ2-3	.	CASSLAGTVKISTDTQYF	TGCGCCAGCAGCTTGGCCGGGACCGTAAAGATTAGCACAGATACGCAGTATTTT
few	TRBV6-5	TRBJ2-3	TRBD2	CASSYSFAGEDTQYF	TGTGCCAGCAGTTACTCCTTTGCGGGAGAAGATACGCAGTATTTT
.	TRBV10-3	TRBJ1-5	TRBD1	CAARDSWETPQHF	TGTGCCGCCCGGGACAGCTGGGAGACGCCCCAGCATTTT
few	TRBV10-3	TRBJ2-1	TRBD2	CAISEVPSGAYNEQFF	TGTGCCATCAGCGAGGTGCCTAGCGGAGCCTACAATGAGCAGTTCTTC
few	TRBV7-9	TRBJ2-1	.	CASTKSGEQFF	TGTGCCAGCACAAAAAGTGGGGAGCAGTTCTTC
few	TRBV29-1	TRBJ1-2	.	CSVGSERTSYGYTF	TGCAGCGTGGGTTCTGAGAGGACGTCCTATGGCTACACCTTC
few	TRBV6-2/TRBV6-3	TRBJ2-2	.	CASSLVGFTGELFF	TGTGCCAGCAGTTTAGTTGGGTTCACCGGGGAGCTGTTTTTT
.	TRBV7-2	TRBJ2-7	TRBD1	CASSTGQGRYEQYF	TGTGCCAGCAGCACCGGACAGGGACGCTACGAGCAGTACTTC
many	TRBV6-2/TRBV6-3	TRBJ2-7	.	CASSPSFISGGVFKSFSEQYF	TGTGCCAGCAGCCCCAGTTTTATATCGGGTGGAGTCTTTAAGTCGTTCTCCGAGCAGTACTTC
few	TRBV20-1	TRBJ2-7	.	CSARARGSYEQYF	TGCAGTGCTAGGGCCAGGGGAAGCTACGAGCAGTACTTC
.	TRBV5-1	TRBJ1-2	.	CASRQDTNFNYGYTF	TGCGCCAGCAGACAGGACACCAACTTTAACTATGGCTACACCTTC
.	TRBV4-2	TRBJ2-7	TRBD2	CASSQVGLAGVYEQYF	TGTGCCAGCAGCCAAGTGGGGCTAGCGGGAGTCTACGAGCAGTACTTC
few	TRBV11-2	TRBJ2-7	.	CASRDEGSVTTRGPYEQYF	TGTGCCAGCAGGGATGAGGGATCGGTAACTACCCGAGGGCCCTACGAGCAGTACTTC
many	TRBV29-1	TRBJ2-7	TRBD1	CSVGDRGVEQYF	TGCAGCGTTGGGGACAGGGGAGTCGAGCAGTACTTC
.	TRBV30	TRBJ2-3	TRBD2	CATGLRGLAESTDTQYF	TGTGCCACGGGACTCCGGGGACTAGCGGAAAGCACAGATACGCAGTATTTT
.	TRBV28	TRBJ2-5	TRBD2	CASSEPGGQETQYF	TGTGCCAGCAGTGAACCGGGGGGACAAGAGACCCAGTACTTC
many	TRBV7-2	TRBJ2-7	.	CASSPNPRASYEQYF	TGTGCCAGCAGCCCCAATCCTCGGGCTTCCTACGAGCAGTACTTC
few	TRBV20-1	TRBJ1-1	.	CSPMAMNTEAFF	TGCAGTCCAATGGCGATGAACACTGAAGCTTTCTTT
few	TRBV28	TRBJ1-1	.	CASRSGGVDTEAFF	TGTGCCAGCAGATCTGGAGGTGTGGACACTGAAGCTTTCTTT
.	TRBV5-4	TRBJ2-5	TRBD2	CASSLGLAGTQETQYF	TGTGCCAGCAGCTTAGGACTAGCGGGAACTCAAGAGACCCAGTACTTC
many	TRBV7-9	TRBJ1-2	.	CASSLPGVGYGYTF	TGTGCCAGCAGCCTCCCGGGGGTCGGCTATGGCTACACCTTC
many	TRBV10-3	TRBJ2-2	TRBD1	CAISLDRVGTGELFF	TGTGCCATCAGCCTCGACAGGGTCGGCACCGGGGAGCTGTTTTTT
many	TRBV5-1	TRBJ2-2	.	CASSFSGDTGELFF	TGCGCCAGCAGCTTTTCAGGGGACACCGGGGAGCTGTTTTTT
.	TRBV4-2	TRBJ1-1	.	CASSQDSGGTEAFF	TGTGCCAGCAGCCAAGACAGCGGGGGGACTGAAGCTTTCTTT
.	TRBV7-9	TRBJ2-6	TRBD1	CASLYRSRDSKSGANVLTF	TGTGCCAGCCTTTACAGGAGCCGGGACAGCAAATCTGGGGCCAACGTCCTGACTTTC
few	TRBV27	TRBJ1-1	.	CASKPQLTFEAFF	TGTGCCAGCAAACCTCAACTAACCTTTGAAGCTTTCTTT
.	TRBV6-1	TRBJ2-2	.	CASRTGTPVTGELFF	TGTGCCAGCAGGACCGGGACACCCGTCACCGGGGAGCTGTTTTTT
few	TRBV19	TRBJ2-3	.	CATQSPTTADTQYF	TGTGCCACCCAGTCCCCAACGACAGCAGATACGCAGTATTTT
many	TRBV3-1	TRBJ1-6	.	CASSRPAGAPLHF	TGTGCCAGCAGCCGGCCGGCAGGGGCACCCCTCCACTTT